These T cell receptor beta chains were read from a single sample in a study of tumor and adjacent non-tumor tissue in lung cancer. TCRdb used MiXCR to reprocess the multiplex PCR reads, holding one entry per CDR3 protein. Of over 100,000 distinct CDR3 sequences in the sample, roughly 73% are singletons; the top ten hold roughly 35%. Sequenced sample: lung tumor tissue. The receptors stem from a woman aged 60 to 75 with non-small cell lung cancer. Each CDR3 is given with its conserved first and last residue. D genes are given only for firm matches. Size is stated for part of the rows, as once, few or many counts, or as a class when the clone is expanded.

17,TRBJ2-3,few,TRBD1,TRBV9,CASSAGQGRGLADTQYF,TGTGCCAGCAGCGCCGGACAGGGAAGGGGCCTAGCAGATACGCAGTATTTT
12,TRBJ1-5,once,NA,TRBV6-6,CASRVIDHPQHF,TGTGCCAGCAGGGTTATAGATCATCCCCAGCATTTT
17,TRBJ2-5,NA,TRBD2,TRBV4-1,CASSQDRAGGMPETQNF,TGCGCCAGCAGTCAAGATAGGGCGGGGGGGATGCCCGAGACCCAGAACTTC
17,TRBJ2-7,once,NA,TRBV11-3,CASSSRLRMTFSYERYF,TGTGCCAGCAGTTCCCGCCTCCGGATGACTTTCTCCTACGAGCGGTACTTC
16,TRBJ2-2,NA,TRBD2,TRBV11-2,CTNSSNPGLVSGELFF,TGTACCAACAGCTCCAACCCGGGACTAGTCTCCGGGGAGCTGTTTTTT
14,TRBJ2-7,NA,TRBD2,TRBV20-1,CSATPAGGLSEQYF,TGCAGTGCTACACCAGCGGGGGGCCTGAGTGAGCAGTACTTC
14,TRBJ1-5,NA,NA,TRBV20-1,CSAMYSNSNQPQHF,TGCAGTGCTATGTACTCAAATAGTAATCAGCCCCAGCATTTC
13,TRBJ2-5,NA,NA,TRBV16,CASSQDRQETQYF,TGTGCCAGCAGCCAGGACAGACAAGAGACCCAGTACTTC
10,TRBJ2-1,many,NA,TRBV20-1,CSAWEDEQFF,TGCAGTGCTTGGGAGGATGAGCAGTTCTTC
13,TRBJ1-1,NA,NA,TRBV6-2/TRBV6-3,CASGYAGNTETFF,TGTGCCAGCGGTTACGCAGGTAACACTGAAACTTTCTTT
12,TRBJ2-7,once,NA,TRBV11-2,CASSLSSWDQYF,TGTGCCAGCAGCTTGTCGTCCTGGGACCAGTACTTC
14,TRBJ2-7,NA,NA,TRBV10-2,CASSRDPGSKWQYF,TGCGCCTCCTCTAGGGATCCAGGGAGTAAATGGCAGTACTTC
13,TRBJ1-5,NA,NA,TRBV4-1,CTSSPDPDGPQHF,TGCACCAGCAGTCCGGATCCCGACGGGCCCCAGCATTTT
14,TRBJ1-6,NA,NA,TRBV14,CASSGGSVNSPLHF,TGTGCCAGCAGCGGAGGGTCGGTAAATTCACCCCTCCACTTT
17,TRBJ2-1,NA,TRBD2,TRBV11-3,CAGSLELTSGSHNEQFF,TGTGCCGGCAGCTTGGAGTTGACTAGCGGGAGTCACAATGAACAGTTCTTC
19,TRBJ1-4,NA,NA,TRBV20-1,CSARFGVPGGGATYEKVFF,TGCAGTGCTAGATTTGGGGTGCCCGGGGGGGGCGCAACTTACGAAAAAGTGTTTTTT
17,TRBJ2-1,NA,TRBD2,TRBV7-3,CASCSRGELAGVNEQFF,TGTGCCAGCTGCTCCCGTGGGGAACTAGCGGGGGTAAATGAGCAGTTCTTC
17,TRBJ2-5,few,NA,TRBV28,CASSLRAGNVRKETQYF,TGTGCCAGCAGTTTAAGGGCAGGCAACGTACGAAAAGAGACCCAGTACTTC
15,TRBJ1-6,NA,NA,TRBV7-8,CASRFQDRGNSPLHF,TGTGCCAGCAGGTTCCAAGATAGAGGTAATTCACCCCTCCACTTT
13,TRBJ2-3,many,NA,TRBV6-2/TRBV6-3,CASTPGLGNTQYF,TGTGCCAGCACCCCGGGACTGGGAAACACGCAGTATTTT
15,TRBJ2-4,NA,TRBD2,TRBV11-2,CASSSRTSEKHIQYF,TGCGCCAGCAGCTCCCGAACTAGCGAGAAACACATTCAGTACTTC
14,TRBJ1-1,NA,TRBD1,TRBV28,CASSYQGGNTEAFF,TGTGCCAGCAGTTATCAGGGGGGGAACACTGAAGCTTTCTTT
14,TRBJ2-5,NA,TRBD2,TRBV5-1,CVSTSPGGPETQYF,TGCGTCAGCACCAGCCCGGGGGGACCAGAGACCCAGTACTTC
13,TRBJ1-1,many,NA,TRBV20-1,CSARESGNTEAFF,TGCAGTGCTAGAGAATCGGGGAACACTGAAGCTTTCTTT
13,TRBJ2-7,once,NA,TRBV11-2,CASSPLTDGGLYF,TGTGCCAGCAGCCCGTTGACGGATGGAGGACTGTACTTC
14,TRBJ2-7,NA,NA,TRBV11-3,CTSSLHIGTYEQYF,TGTACCAGCAGCTTACATATTGGAACCTACGAGCAGTACTTC
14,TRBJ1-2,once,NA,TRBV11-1,CASSSRDGVYGYIF,TGTGCCAGCAGCTCGCGGGACGGTGTATATGGCTACATCTTC
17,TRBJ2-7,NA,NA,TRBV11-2,CVSSLVRGDPSLNEQYF,TGTGTCAGCAGCTTAGTACGAGGGGACCCTTCCTTAAACGAGCAGTACTTC
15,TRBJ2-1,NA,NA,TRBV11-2,CASNWGVATGNEQFF,TGTGCCAGCAACTGGGGGGTGGCGACAGGCAATGAGCAGTTCTTC
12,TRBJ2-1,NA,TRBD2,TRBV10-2,CASSEILAGWFF,TGCGCTAGCAGTGAAATCTTAGCGGGGTGGTTCTTC
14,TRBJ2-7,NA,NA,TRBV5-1,CASSLGGREYEQYF,TGCGCCAGCAGCTTGGGGGGCAGGGAATACGAGCAGTACTTC
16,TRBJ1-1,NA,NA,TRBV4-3,CASSQEYYREETEAFF,TGCGCCAGCAGCCAGGAATACTACAGGGAGGAAACTGAAGCTTTCTTT
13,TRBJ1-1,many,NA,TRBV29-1,CSAQQDLNTEAFF,TGCAGCGCCCAACAGGATCTGAACACTGAAGCTTTCTTT
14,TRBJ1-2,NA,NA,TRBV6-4,CASSPSGGDYGYTF,TGTGCCAGCAGCCCCTCGGGAGGTGACTATGGCTACACCTTC
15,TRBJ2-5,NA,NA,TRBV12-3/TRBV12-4,CASSPNDGSGGTQYF,TGTGCCAGCAGTCCCAACGACGGGAGTGGGGGGACCCAGTACTTC
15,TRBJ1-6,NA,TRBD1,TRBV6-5,CASSPTGTGNSPLHF,TGTGCCAGCAGTCCTACCGGGACAGGGAATTCACCCCTCCACTTT
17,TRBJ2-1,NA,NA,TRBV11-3,CASSIEITSGSHNEQFF,TGTGCCAGCAGCATAGAGATAACTAGTGGGAGCCACAATGAGCAGTTCTTC